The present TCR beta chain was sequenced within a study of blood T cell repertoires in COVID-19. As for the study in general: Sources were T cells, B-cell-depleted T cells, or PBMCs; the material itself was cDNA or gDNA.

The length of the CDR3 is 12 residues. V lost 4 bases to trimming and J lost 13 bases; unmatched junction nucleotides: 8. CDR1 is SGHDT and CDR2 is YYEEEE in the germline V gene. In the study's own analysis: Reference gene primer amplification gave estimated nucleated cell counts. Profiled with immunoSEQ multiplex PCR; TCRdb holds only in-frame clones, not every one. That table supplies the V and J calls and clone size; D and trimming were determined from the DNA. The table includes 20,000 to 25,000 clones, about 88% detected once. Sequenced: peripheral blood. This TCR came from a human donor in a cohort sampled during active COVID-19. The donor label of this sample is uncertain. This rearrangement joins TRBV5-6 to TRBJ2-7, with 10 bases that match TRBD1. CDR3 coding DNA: TGTGCCAGCAGCCTTTGGACAGGGGGTTTCTACTTC. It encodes CASSLWTGGFYF.